This T cell receptor beta chain was observed in a study of blood T cells in healthy people across ages. Study-wide results and caveats: In these data, TCR beta diversity tracked strongly with naive T cell percentage. Leaving the PBMCs unsorted stopped any conclusive comparison of naive versus antigen-experienced cells. Diversity was higher, and naive CD4+ cells more numerous, in long-lived donors than in aged donors.

Next came a second PCR, run for roughly 6 to 11 cycles, which used a sample-barcoded 5' primer along with a J-beta primer mix. TCRdb re-analysed the 5' RACE reads in MiXCR, keeping a single row per CDR3 protein. Found here are 650,000 to 700,000 distinct CDR3 sequences, about 30% of them singletons; the top ten hold approximately 15%. With regard to this clonotype: Its antigen is unknown.

Sequenced sample: blood. The TCR was taken from a woman at least 80 years old in good health.

CDR3 sequence reads: CASSPSGGLADEQFF. Written as DNA, the CDR3 is TGTGCCAGCAGTCCCAGCGGGGGGTTGGCAGATGAGCAGTTCTTC. The chain employs TRBV6-6 and TRBJ2-1, with 9 nucleotides matching TRBD2. CDR1 and CDR2 from the germline V gene are MNHNY and SVGAGI (reference sequence). The ends lost 5 bases at V and 8 bases at J; junction bases unmatched: 10. The CDR3 runs 15 residues.